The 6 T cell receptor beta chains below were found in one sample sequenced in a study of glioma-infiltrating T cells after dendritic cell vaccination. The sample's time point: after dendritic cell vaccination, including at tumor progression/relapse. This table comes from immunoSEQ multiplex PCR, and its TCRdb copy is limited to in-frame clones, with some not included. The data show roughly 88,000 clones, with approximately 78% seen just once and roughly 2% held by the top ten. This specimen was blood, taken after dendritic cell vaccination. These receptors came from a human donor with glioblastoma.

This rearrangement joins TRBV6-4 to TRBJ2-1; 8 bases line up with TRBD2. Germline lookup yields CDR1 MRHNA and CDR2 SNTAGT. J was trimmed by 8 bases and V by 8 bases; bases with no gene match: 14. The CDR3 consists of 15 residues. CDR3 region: CASAKAGDNTYEQFF. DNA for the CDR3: TGTGCCAGCGCGAAAGCGGGAGACAACACCTATGAGCAGTTCTTC.

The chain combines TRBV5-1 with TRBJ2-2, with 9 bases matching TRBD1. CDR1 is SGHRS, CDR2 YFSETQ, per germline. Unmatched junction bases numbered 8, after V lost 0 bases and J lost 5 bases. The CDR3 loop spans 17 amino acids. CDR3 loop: CASSLEGRQGVTGELFF. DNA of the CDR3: TGCGCCAGCAGCTTGGAGGGCAGACAGGGGGTGACCGGGGAGCTGTTTTTT.

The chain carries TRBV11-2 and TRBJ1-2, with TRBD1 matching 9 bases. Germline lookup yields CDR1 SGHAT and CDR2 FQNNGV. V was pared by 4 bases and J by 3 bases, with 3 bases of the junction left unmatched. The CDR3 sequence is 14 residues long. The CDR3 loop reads CASSSRTGDYGYTF. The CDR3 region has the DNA TGTGCCAGCAGCTCAAGGACAGGGGACTATGGCTACACCTTC.

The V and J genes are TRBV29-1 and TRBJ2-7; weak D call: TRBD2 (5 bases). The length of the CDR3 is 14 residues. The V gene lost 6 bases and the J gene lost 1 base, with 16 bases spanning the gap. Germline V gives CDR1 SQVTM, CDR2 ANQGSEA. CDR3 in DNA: TGCAGCGTCGAAAAAGGCGGGCGTTCCTACGAGCAGTACTTC. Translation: CSVEKGGRSYEQYF.

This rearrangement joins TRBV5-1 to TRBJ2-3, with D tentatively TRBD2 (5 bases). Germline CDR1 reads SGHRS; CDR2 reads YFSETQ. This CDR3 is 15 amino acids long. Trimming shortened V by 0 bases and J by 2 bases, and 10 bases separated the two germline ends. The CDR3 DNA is TGCGCCAGCAGCTTGGGAGGGCTGCCCACAGATACGCAGTATTTT. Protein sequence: CASSLGGLPTDTQYF.

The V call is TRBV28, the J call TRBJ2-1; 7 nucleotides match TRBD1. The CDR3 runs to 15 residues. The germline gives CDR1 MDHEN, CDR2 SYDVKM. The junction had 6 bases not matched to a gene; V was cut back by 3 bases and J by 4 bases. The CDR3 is CASSFLQGIYNEQFF. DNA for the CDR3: TGTGCCAGCAGTTTTTTACAGGGGATTTACAATGAGCAGTTCTTC.